This T cell receptor beta chain comes out of a study of metastatic and nonmetastatic thyroid tumors. Study as a whole: A comparison of repertoires was made across blood and tumor or nodule tissue from malignant and benign thyroid patients. Broader study findings: Malignant thyroid tumors reportedly exceeded benign nodules significantly in TCR beta diversity, with the difference appearing in blood and tumor.

V dropped 6 bases and J dropped 7; count of bases not matched to a gene: 11. The germline CDR1 and CDR2 sequences are MDHEN and SYDVKM. The CDR3 sequence is 15 residues long. Original methodology: Built for papillary thyroid cancer, a distant-metastasis classifier drew on CDR3 differences across clinicopathological groups. TCRdb re-analyzed the PCR reads through MiXCR. The V and J calls were not made by the authors but by TCRdb's processing. The sample includes about 46,000 clones, under 30% seen only once; the top ten take more than 3%. The table lists this clone with many counts. Its antigen is undetermined. None of the patients had undergone any treatment ahead of thyroid surgery.

The chain uses TRBV28 and TRBJ1-2, with 10 bases fitting TRBD1. Source material: blood. The clonotype originates from a male donor with papillary thyroid cancer or a benign thyroid nodule (not recorded which). Some clones in this sample may be carry-over from other donors' samples. The CDR3: CASRTAGTGDSGYTF. The CDR3, as DNA: TGTGCCAGCAGAACCGCCGGGACAGGGGACAGTGGCTACACCTTC.